These 4 T cell receptor beta chains originate from one sample sequenced in a study of lymphopenia after photon versus proton radiotherapy. Sequencing was performed with immunoSEQ multiplex PCR; in TCRdb, only in-frame clones are kept and a portion is missing. The sample records under 30,000 clones, 84% being singletons. This specimen was peripheral blood, taken from a patient treated with photon-based radiotherapy. Receptors originate from a man in his forties with gastric cancer.

This clone was detected only a few times. The same CDR3 arises from other DNA sequences in this sample as well. This sequence joins TRBV27 and TRBJ2-7, with D perhaps assigned TRBD1 or TRBD2 (6 bases each). V lost 0 bases and J 6 bases, leaving 15 bases between the germline ends. The CDR3 runs to 15 residues. Germline assignment: CDR1 MNHEY and CDR2 SMNVEV (reference sequence). CDR3: CASSLSGGSGGEQYF. Here the CDR3 DNA reads TGTGCCAGCAGTTTATCGGGGGGCTCAGGAGGCGAGCAGTACTTC.

The V and J genes are TRBV30 and TRBJ1-3; 12 bases line up with TRBD1. This CDR3 region has 17 residues. Looked up from germline, CDR1 is GTSNPN and CDR2 is SVGIG (reference sequence). V lost 0 bases to trimming and J lost 3 bases; unmatched junction nucleotides: 6. Here the CDR3 DNA reads TGTGCCTGGAGTGTCATGGGACAGGGGGCTGTTGGAAACACCATATATTTT. It is translated as CAWSVMGQGAVGNTIYF.

The chain couples TRBV6-6 to TRBJ1-6; D unresolved. There are 13 residues in the CDR3. The germline V gene has CDR1 MNHNY and CDR2 SVGAGI (reference sequence). Trimming shortened V by 7 bases and J by 8 bases, and 12 bases separated the two germline ends. The CDR3 region is CASKSWLDSPLHF. The DNA of the CDR3 is TGTGCCAGCAAGAGTTGGCTAGATTCACCCCTCCACTTT.

V and J are TRBV9 and TRBJ2-6; the D gene could be TRBD1 or TRBD2 (5 bases each). This CDR3 comprises 18 residues. The V and J ends lost 0 bases and 0 bases respectively, with 13 bases between them. CDR1 and CDR2 from the germline V gene are SGDLS and YYNGEE. CDR3 DNA sequence: TGTGCCAGCAGCGTAGCAGGGTTTAGCGCCTCTGGGGCCAACGTCCTGACTTTC. Translating it yields CASSVAGFSASGANVLTF.